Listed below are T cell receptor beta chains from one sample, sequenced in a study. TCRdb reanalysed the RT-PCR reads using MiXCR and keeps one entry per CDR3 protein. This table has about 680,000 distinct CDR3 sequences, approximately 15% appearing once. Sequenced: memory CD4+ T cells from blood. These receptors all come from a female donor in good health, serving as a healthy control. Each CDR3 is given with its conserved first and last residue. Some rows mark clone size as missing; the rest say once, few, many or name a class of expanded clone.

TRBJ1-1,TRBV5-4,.,CASSSGGVHEAFF
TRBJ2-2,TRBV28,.,CASSFALGLAETNTGELFF
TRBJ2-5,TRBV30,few,CAWSRAELYQETQYF
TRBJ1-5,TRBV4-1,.,CASSQYRDSNQPQHF
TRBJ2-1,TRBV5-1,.,CASSLGLLEQFF
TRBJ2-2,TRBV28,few,CASTLRTGELFF
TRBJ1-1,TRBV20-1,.,CSAYQMNTEAFF
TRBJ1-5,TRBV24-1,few,CATSDTTGAQPQHF
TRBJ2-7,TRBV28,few,CASSIAGGPFYEQYF
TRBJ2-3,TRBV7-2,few,CASSLARHTDTQYF
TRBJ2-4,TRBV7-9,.,CASRVGSSGRRRLAKNIQYF
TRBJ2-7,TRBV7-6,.,CASSPREEGGYSYEQYF
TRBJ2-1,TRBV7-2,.,CASSLEGWTEQFF
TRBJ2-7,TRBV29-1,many,CSAMDRGEQYF
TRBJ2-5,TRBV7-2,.,CASSWWQAQETQYF
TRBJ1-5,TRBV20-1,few,CSARKGAINQPQHF
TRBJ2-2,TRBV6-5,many,CASSYSIVAGPGELFF
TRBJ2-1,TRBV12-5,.,CASGLVRNEQFF
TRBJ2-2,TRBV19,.,CASSNPRDSYTGELFF
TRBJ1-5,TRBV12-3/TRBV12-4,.,CASSLVGQGDQPQHF
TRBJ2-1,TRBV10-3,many,CAIRGLAGPQFDEQFF
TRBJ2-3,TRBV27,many,CASRSGGTSGRDTQYF
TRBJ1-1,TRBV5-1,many,CASSLESMNTEAFF
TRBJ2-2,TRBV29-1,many,CSALGLAGAGTGELFF
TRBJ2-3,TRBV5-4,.,CASSLAEVTRNTQYF
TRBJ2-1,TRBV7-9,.,CASSFHLNQNNEQFF
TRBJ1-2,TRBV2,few,CASTPGQGHGVYGYTF
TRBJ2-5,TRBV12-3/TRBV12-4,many,CASSLALGDQETQYF
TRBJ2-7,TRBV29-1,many,CSVARQGAREQYF
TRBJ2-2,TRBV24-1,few,CATSDGGLLELFF
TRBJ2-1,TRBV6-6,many,CASSLRTSGSNEQFF
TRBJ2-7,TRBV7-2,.,CASSLDPGTSYEQYF
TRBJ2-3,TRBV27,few,CASSPSRAHTDTQYF
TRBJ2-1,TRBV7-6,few,CASSRTETNNEQFF
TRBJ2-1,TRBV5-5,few,CASSGTSGSHEQFF
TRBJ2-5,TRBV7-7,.,CASSSNRGREETQYF
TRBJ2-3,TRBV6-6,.,CASSSPRQGATDTQYF
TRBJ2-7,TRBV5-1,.,CASSLATGAPYEQYF
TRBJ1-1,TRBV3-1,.,CASSQGQGWTNTEAFF
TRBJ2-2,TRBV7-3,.,CASGRTGVTGELFF
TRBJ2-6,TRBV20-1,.,CSARTSGASGANVLTF
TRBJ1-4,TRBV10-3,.,CAIASGTGDEKLFF
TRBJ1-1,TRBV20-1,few,CSARTGSDTEAFF
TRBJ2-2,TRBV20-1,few,CSARDRRDPNTGELFF
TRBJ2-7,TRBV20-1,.,CSFLFSGGGDEQYF
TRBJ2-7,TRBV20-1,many,CSARSTSGSGYEQYF
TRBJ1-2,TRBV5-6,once,CASSLDRETVYGYTF
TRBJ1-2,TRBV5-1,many,CASSLDRVHTF
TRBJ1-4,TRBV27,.,CASSDTPATNEKLFF
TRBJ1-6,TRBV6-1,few,CASSDGRLTPFNRNSPLHF
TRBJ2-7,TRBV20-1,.,CSAEGTGGEKQYF
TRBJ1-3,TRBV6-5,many,CATSETVGNTIYF
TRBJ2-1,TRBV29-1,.,CSVAYRALHNEQFF
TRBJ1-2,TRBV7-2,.,CASSLASGGVNYGYTF
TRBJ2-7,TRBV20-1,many,CSASDGLAGEYEQYF
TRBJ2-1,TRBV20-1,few,CSARDGRVVIEQFF
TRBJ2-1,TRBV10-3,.,CAISSGPPSYNEQFF
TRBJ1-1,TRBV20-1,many,CSAPPGRVDTEAFF
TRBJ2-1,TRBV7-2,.,CASSSGAKGEQFF